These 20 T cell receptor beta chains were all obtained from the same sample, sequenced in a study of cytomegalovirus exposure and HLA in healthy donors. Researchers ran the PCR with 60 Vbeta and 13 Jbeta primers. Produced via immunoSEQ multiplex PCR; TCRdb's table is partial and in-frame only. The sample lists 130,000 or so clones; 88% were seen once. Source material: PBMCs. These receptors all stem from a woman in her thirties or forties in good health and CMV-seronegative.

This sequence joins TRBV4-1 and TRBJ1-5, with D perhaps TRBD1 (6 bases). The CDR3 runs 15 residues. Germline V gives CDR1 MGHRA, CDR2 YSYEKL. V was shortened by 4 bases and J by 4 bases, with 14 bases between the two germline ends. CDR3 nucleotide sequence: TGCGCCAGCAGCCGCCAGACAGGTGATAATCAGCCCCAGCATTTT. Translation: CASSRQTGDNQPQHF.

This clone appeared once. The CDR3 nucleotides read TGTGCCAGCAGACCCCGGGGACAGGGAACAGATACGCAGTATTTT. Its protein product is CASRPRGQGTDTQYF. This sequence joins TRBV6-1 and TRBJ2-3, with 9 bases that match TRBD1. J was trimmed by 3 bases and V by 6 bases; bases with no gene match: 7. CDR1 is MNHNS, CDR2 SASEGT, per germline. This CDR3 region has 15 residues.

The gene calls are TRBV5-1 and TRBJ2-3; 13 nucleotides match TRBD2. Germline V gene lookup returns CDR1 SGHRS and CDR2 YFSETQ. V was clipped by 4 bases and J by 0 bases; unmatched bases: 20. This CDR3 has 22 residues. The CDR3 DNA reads TGCGCCAGCAGCGCCCACCTGACAGGACGGGGACTAGCGGGATATAGCACAGATACGCAGTATTTT. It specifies CASSAHLTGRGLAGYSTDTQYF. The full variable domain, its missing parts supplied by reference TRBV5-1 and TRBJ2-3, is KAGVTQTPRYLIKTRGQQVTLSCSPISGHRSVSWYQQTPGQGLQFLFEYFSETQRNKGNFPGRFSGRQFSNSRSEMNVSTLELGDSALYLCASSAHLTGRGLAGYSTDTQYFGPGTRLTVL.

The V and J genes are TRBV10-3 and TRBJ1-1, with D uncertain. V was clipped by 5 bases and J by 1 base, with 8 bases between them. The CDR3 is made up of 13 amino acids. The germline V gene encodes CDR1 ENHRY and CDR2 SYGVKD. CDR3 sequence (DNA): TGTGCCATCAGTTTACAGAAGAACACTGAAGCTTTCTTT. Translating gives CAISLQKNTEAFF.

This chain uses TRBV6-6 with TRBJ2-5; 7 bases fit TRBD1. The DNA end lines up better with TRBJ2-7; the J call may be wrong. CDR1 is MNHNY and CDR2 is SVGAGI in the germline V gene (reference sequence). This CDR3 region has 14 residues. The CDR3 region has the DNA TGTGCCAGCAGTTACTCCAGGGACAGCTACGAGCAGTACTTC. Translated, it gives CASSYSRDSYEQYF.

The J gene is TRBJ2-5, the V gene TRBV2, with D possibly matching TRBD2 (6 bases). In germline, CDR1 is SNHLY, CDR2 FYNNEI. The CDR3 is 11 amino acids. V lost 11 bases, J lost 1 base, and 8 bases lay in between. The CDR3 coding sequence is TGTGCCGGGGAGGCCCAAGAGACCCAGTACTTC. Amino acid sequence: CAGEAQETQYF.

This chain's CDR3 is CASSLFGYSGSPLHF. The CDR3 DNA reads TGTGCCAGCAGCTTATTTGGGTATAGCGGTTCACCCCTCCACTTT. The rearrangement uses TRBV7-9 and TRBJ1-6; D call uncertain. The CDR3 consists of 15 residues. V was trimmed by 2 bases and J by 9 bases, leaving 14 bases between them. Germline CDR1 reads SEHNR; CDR2 reads FQNEAQ (reference sequence).

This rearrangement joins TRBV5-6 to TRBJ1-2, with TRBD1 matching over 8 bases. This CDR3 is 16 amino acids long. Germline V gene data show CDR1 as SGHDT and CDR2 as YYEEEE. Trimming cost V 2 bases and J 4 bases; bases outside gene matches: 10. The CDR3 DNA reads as TGTGCCAGCAGCTTAGTTCCAGGGGGCGCAATCTATGGCTACACCTTC. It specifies CASSLVPGGAIYGYTF.

CDR3 DNA: TGTGCCAGCAGTTTAATCCACAGTTTCAATGAGCAGTTCTTC. As protein: CASSLIHSFNEQFF. The chain employs TRBV27 and TRBJ2-1; D gene unclear. The CDR3 length is 14 residues. Trimming removed 2 bases from V and 6 bases from J, with 11 bases in between. Per germline, CDR1 MNHEY and CDR2 SMNVEV (reference sequence).

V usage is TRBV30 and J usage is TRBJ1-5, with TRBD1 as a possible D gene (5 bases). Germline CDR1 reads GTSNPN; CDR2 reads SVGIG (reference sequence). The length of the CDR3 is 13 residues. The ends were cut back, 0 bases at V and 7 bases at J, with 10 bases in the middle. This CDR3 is CAWSVRGDQPQHF. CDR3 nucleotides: TGTGCCTGGAGTGTACGGGGGGACCAGCCCCAGCATTTT.

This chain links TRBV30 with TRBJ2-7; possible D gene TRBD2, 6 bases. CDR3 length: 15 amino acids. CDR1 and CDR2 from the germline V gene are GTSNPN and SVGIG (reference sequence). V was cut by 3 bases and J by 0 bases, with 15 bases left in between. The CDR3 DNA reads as TGTGCCTGGAGCCGAGTTAGCGGACTCTCCTACGAGCAGTACTTC. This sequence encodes CAWSRVSGLSYEQYF.

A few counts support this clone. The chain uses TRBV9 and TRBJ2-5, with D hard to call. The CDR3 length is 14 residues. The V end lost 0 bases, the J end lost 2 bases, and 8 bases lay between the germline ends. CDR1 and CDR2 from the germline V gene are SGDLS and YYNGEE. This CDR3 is CASSVVGSQETQYF. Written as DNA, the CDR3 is TGTGCCAGCAGCGTAGTGGGCAGTCAAGAGACCCAGTACTTC. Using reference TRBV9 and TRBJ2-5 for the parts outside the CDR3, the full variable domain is DSGVTQTPKHLITATGQRVTLRCSPRSGDLSVYWYQQSLDQGLQFLIQYYNGEERAKGNILERFSAQQFPDLHSELNLSSLELGDSALYFCASSVVGSQETQYFGPGTRLLVL.

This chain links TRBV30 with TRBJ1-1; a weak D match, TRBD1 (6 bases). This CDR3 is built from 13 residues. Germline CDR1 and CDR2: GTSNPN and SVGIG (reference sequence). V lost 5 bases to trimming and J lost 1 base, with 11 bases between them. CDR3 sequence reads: CAWCGQPNTEAFF. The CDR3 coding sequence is TGTGCCTGGTGCGGACAGCCGAACACTGAAGCTTTCTTT.

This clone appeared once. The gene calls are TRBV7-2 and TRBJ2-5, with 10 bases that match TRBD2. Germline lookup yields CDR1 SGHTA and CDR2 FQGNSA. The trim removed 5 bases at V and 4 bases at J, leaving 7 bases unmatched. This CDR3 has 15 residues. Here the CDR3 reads CASSESGRARETQYF. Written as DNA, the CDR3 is TGTGCCAGCAGCGAGAGCGGGAGGGCCCGAGAGACCCAGTACTTC.

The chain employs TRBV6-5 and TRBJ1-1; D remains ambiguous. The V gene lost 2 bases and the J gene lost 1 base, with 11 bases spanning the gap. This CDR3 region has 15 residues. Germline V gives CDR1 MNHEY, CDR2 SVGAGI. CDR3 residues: CASSYHARENTEAFF. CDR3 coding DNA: TGTGCCAGCAGTTACCATGCCCGCGAGAACACTGAAGCTTTCTTT.

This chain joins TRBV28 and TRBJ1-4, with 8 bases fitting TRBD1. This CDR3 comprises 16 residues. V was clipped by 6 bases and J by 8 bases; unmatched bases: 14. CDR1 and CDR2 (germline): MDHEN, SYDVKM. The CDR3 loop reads CASSLGHQGAYEKLFF. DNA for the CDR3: TGTGCCAGCAGCCTCGGGCATCAGGGGGCGTACGAAAAACTGTTTTTT.

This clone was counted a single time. CDR3 coding DNA: TGCAGTGCTAGTGAGGGTGAGACCCAGTACTTC. It codes for CSASEGETQYF. The rearrangement links TRBV20-1 to TRBJ2-5, with D maybe TRBD2 (5 bases). Trimming pared 3 bases from V and 5 bases from J, leaving 7 bases between. The CDR3 loop spans 11 amino acids. In germline, CDR1 is DFQATT, CDR2 SNEGSKA (reference sequence).

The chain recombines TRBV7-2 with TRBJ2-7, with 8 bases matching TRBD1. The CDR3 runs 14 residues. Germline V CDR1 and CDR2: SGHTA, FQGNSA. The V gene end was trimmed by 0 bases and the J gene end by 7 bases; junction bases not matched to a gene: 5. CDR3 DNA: TGTGCCAGCAGCTTAGCAGCAGGGGGCCCAGAGCAGTACTTC. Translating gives CASSLAAGGPEQYF.

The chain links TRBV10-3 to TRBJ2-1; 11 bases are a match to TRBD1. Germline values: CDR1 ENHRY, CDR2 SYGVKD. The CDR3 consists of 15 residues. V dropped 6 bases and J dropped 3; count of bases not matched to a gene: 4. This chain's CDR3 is CAISLGTGGYNEQFF. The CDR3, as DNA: TGTGCCATCAGCCTCGGGACAGGGGGCTACAATGAGCAGTTCTTC.

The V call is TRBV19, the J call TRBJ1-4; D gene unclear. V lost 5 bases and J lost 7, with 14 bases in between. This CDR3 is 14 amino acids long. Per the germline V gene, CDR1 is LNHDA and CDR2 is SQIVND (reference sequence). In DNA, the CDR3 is TGTGCCAGTAGTCCGGGAGGAACACTTGAAAAACTGTTTTTT. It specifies CASSPGGTLEKLFF.